This entry describes one T cell receptor (beta chain). This clone's antigen is unknown. No base quality information exists; no much larger clone differs at one position. Read against the paper, the sample's time point label means: baseline before first vaccination. In the paper's terms, the treatment or condition label means: meningococcal conjugate vaccine given as trial control. Vaccinee samples came from UK trials COV001 and COV002, including a single-blind randomized controlled phase 2/3 trial of AZD1222 (ChAdOx1 nCoV-19) in healthy adults. Trial participant PBMC samples were collected at day 0 and day 28 after the second dose for TCRbeta chain sequencing. The CDR3 regions of human TCRbeta chains were subjected to immunosequencing. From the authors' description of their analysis: Repertoire TCRs were checked for matches against a reference library of SARS-CoV-2-specific TCRs that had been generated using the MIRA antigen-specificity platform. Breadth meant the fraction of unique TCRs that were SARS-CoV-2-associated, whereas depth meant the fraction of total T cells that were SARS-CoV-2-associated. Using the MIRA data, each spike-specific TCR was assigned both to the spike region to which the TCR was reactive and to a CD4 or CD8 class. Log10-transformed breadth and depth values were compared by one-way ANOVA with Sidak's multiple comparisons tests. TCRdb's version of the immuneACCESS table is confined to in-frame rearrangements and falls short of the full clone set. An unresolved V gene accounts for under half of the shortfall where checked; the remainder is of unknown origin. V and J calls and clone size are those listed in that table; D and trimming were worked out from the DNA. A total of roughly 130,000 clones appear in this sample, just over 85% of them only once. In total, the top ten clones hold around 20% of the sample.

V gives up 0 bases and J gives up 6 bases, and the segment between their germline ends measures 8 bases. CDR1 and CDR2 are read off the germline V gene (reference sequence) as SGHNT and YYREEE. The CDR3 contains 13 residues, cysteine and phenylalanine counted. The DNA shown is the 39-base CDR3, in frame from base 1. The data are from a study of T cell responses to AZD1222 COVID-19 vaccine (dated by TCRdb to 2020 to 2022). About the full investigation: TCR sequencing was performed for over 230 trial participants, of whom 207 were given two doses of AZD1222 and around 26 were given two doses of MenACWY control vaccine. Trial participants were enrolled by age into 18-55, 56-69 and 70-plus year subgroups, with roughly 150, 30 and 60 TCR-sequenced participants respectively.

Points the paper makes about the study in general: Most participants were white British and females outnumbered males, and the authors suggested that clonal diversity may have been underestimated. Spike-specific TCR breadth and depth rose significantly after two AZD1222 doses compared with day 0 and with MenACWY recipients. Only six AZD1222 recipients were SARS-CoV-2 seropositive at baseline, limiting conclusions about previously exposed vaccinees. Because no samples from the day 14 peak response were available, repertoires could be characterized only after the peak T cell response. The 56-69-year group was small, and its depth increase did not reach significance, likely because of low power. CD4 TCRs associated with the vaccine covered the entire spike protein, and the dominant responses were in regions 160-218 and 743-854. Epitopes outside the regions mutated in the B.1.351 and B.1.1.7 variants were reportedly recognized by nearly half of the unique spike-specific TCRs.

The source material was peripheral blood, sampled on day 0 of MenACWY control vaccination. This receptor chain uses TRBV5-4 and TRBJ2-3; the D gene cannot be resolved reliably. This TCR was sampled from an adult in good health. The nucleotide sequence is given as TGTGCCAGCAGCTTGGATAACGTGGATACGCAGTATTTT. It is translated as CASSLDNVDTQYF. Where the CDR3 stops, the reference TRBV5-4 and TRBJ2-3 genes take over; the full variable domain is ETGVTQSPTHLIKTRGQQVTLRCSSQSGHNTVSWYQQALGQGPQFIFQYYREEENGRGNFPPRFSGLQFPNYSSELNVNALELDDSALYLCASSLDNVDTQYFGPGTRLTVL.